These 20 T cell receptor beta chains were all obtained from the same sample, sequenced in a study of T-cell reconstitution after alpha-beta-depleted transplantation in children. Preparation of the TCRbeta library used unique molecular identifiers. TCRdb independently ran MiXCR on the PCR reads; one entry per CDR3 protein. The table shows 450,000 to 550,000 distinct CDR3 sequences, with 9.5% to 12% occurring only once. This specimen was PBMCs, mostly from graft donor cells, taken 180 days after TCRalphabeta/CD19-depleted stem cell transplant. The receptors were gathered from a female patient aged 2-10 years who had a stem cell transplant for aplastic anemia, so the T cells may come from the graft donor.

This clonotype appeared a few times. This chain uses TRBV20-1 with TRBJ2-5; no definite D call. CDR1 and CDR2 (germline): DFQATT, SNEGSKA (reference sequence). The CDR3 covers 13 residues. The germline V and J ends were trimmed by 3 bases and 6 bases, with 14 bases remaining between them. The CDR3 DNA is TGCAGTGCTAGCTCCGGAGTACTACAGACCCAGTACTTC. Residues: CSASSGVLQTQYF.

This clonotype has a count of ten or more. The rearrangement links TRBV10-3 to TRBJ2-7; 10 bases fit TRBD2. V lost 10 bases and J lost 7; bases outside the gene matches: 10. Germline V CDR1 and CDR2: ENHRY, SYGVKD. The CDR3 is 13 amino acids. Here the CDR3 DNA reads TGTGCCACCCGCATCGGACTAGCGGTAGAGCAGTACGTC. Translation: CATRIGLAVEQYV.

This chain uses TRBV7-9 with TRBJ2-3; 9 nucleotides line up with TRBD2. The trim removed 4 bases at V and 0 bases at J, leaving 5 bases unmatched. CDR3 length: 16 residues. CDR1 and CDR2 (germline): SEHNR, FQNEAQ (reference sequence). CDR3 nucleotide sequence: TGTGCCAGCAGCTCCATAACTAGCGGGAGCACAGATACGCAGTATTTT. Protein: CASSSITSGSTDTQYF.

J is TRBJ1-2 and V is TRBV3-1; D remains unclear. Trimming removed 1 base from V and 6 bases from J, with 6 bases in between. The germline V gene encodes CDR1 LGHDT and CDR2 YNNKEL (reference sequence). There are 12 residues in the CDR3. CDR3 loop: CASSQARNGYTF. In DNA form, the CDR3 reads TGTGCCAGCAGCCAAGCCCGGAATGGCTACACCTTC. Together with reference TRBV3-1 and TRBJ1-2, the CDR3 gives the full variable domain: DTAVSQTPKYLVTQMGNDKSIKCEQNLGHDTMYWYKQDSKKFLKIMFSYNNKELIINETVPNRFSPKSPDKAHLNLHINSLELGDSAVYFCASSQARNGYTFGSGTRLTVV.

The V gene is TRBV11-3, the J gene TRBJ2-1; 8 bases fit TRBD2. Germline values: CDR1 SGHNT, CDR2 YENEEA. V shed 6 bases and J 10 bases; nucleotides not matched to a gene: 11. CDR3 size: 14 residues. This CDR3 reads CASSSTSGETEQFF. The CDR3 region has the DNA TGTGCCAGCAGTTCTACTAGCGGCGAGACCGAGCAGTTCTTC.

On this clonotype: At one end the junction does not follow the germline gene, possibly because of a read error. This sequence joins TRBV18 and TRBJ2-5; no clear D. The CDR3 loop spans 13 amino acids. Germline-derived CDR1 and CDR2 are KGHSH and LQKENI. The CDR3 DNA is TGTGCCAGCTCACCTTCGCATTTAGAGACCCATTACTTC. Translating it yields CASSPSHLETHYF.

This clonotype showed up just a few times. The chain joins TRBV15 to TRBJ2-1, with D perhaps TRBD2 (5 bases). Between the trimmed V and J ends, which lost 1 base and 10 bases, there was a span of 14 bases. The CDR3 contains 14 residues. Germline V gene data show CDR1 as LNHNV and CDR2 as YYDKDF (reference sequence). This CDR3 is CATSRGPGFDEQFF. The CDR3 nucleotides read TGTGCCACCAGCAGAGGGCCGGGATTCGACGAGCAGTTCTTC.

The table lists this clonotype with a count of one. The chain has TRBV12-3 or TRBV12-4 and TRBJ2-3; 11 bases match TRBD2. Germline trimming cut 7 bases from V and 5 bases from J; bases unmatched to any gene: 5. The CDR3 contains 14 residues. This chain's CDR3 is CASILAGVGDTQYF. The CDR3 region has the DNA TGTGCCAGCATACTAGCGGGAGTGGGAGATACGCAGTATTTT.

This clonotype was counted ten times or more. The chain uses TRBV5-1 and TRBJ2-5; D perhaps matches TRBD1 (6 bases). The CDR3 has 15 amino acids. CDR1 and CDR2 (germline): SGHRS, YFSETQ. Trimming removed 0 bases at V and 3 bases at J, with 12 bases between. The CDR3 region has the DNA TGCGCCAGCAGCTTGGAGGGCAGGGGCGAAGAGACCCAGTACTTC. Protein sequence: CASSLEGRGEETQYF.

This clonotype showed up just a few times. The chain has TRBV14 and TRBJ2-5; perhaps TRBD1 as D (5 bases). With 4 bases removed from V and 5 bases from J, the gap between germline ends came to 11 bases. Germline loops: CDR1 SGHDN, CDR2 FVKESK. The CDR3 consists of 13 residues. The CDR3 sequence is CASSPLDTETQYF. CDR3 bases: TGTGCCAGCAGCCCGCTGGACACGGAGACCCAGTACTTC.

This chain connects TRBV28 to TRBJ2-1, with D maybe TRBD1 (5 bases). This CDR3 has 14 residues. Germline loops: CDR1 MDHEN, CDR2 SYDVKM. V was shortened by 6 bases and J by 8 bases, with 17 bases between the two germline ends. The CDR3 is CASRSPTSGYEQFF. DNA of the CDR3: TGTGCCAGCAGGTCCCCGACCTCAGGGTATGAGCAGTTCTTC.

The J gene is TRBJ1-5, the V gene TRBV28, with D maybe TRBD1 (5 bases). Per germline, CDR1 MDHEN and CDR2 SYDVKM. V gave up 8 bases and J gave up 1 base, with 12 bases separating them. This CDR3 is built from 14 residues. CDR3 nucleotide sequence: TGTGCCAGCTCAAACGGGGGAAGCAATCAGCCCCAGCATTTT. As protein: CASSNGGSNQPQHF.

V is TRBV20-1 and J is TRBJ1-5; 7 positions match TRBD1. The junction had 13 bases not matched to a gene; V was cut back by 5 bases and J by 0 bases. CDR1 is DFQATT, CDR2 SNEGSKA, per germline (reference sequence). This CDR3 is 17 amino acids long. CDR3 DNA sequence: TGCAGTGCTCGGGACAGTTCGACTCAAGGTAGCAATCAGCCCCAGCATTTT. Translated: CSARDSSTQGSNQPQHF.

J is TRBJ2-5 and V is TRBV18, with 8 bases identical to TRBD2. Germline CDR1 and CDR2: KGHSH and LQKENI. Losses at the gene ends were 2 bases for V and 5 bases for J; bases not matched to a gene: 7. CDR3 length equals 15 residues. CDR3 sequence: CASSPAGLGRETQYF. CDR3 coding DNA: TGTGCCAGCTCACCAGCGGGACTAGGGCGGGAGACCCAGTACTTC. Complete variable domain (other parts from reference TRBV18 and TRBJ2-5): NAGVMQNPRHLVRRRGQEARLRCSPMKGHSHVYWYRQLPEEGLKFMVYLQKENIIDESGMPKERFSAEFPKEGPSILRIQQVVRGDSAAYFCASSPAGLGRETQYFGPGTRLLVL.

The chain links TRBV11-3 to TRBJ2-1; TRBD1 agrees at 7 bases. Trimming cost V 5 bases and J 7 bases; bases outside gene matches: 8. The CDR3 totals 14 residues. Per the germline V gene, CDR1 is SGHNT and CDR2 is YENEEA. As DNA, the CDR3 is TGTGCCAGCAGCGGAAGGGACAGAGAGAATGAGCAGTTCTTC. This sequence encodes CASSGRDRENEQFF.

This clonotype has ten or more counts. For the CDR3, the DNA is TGTGCCAGCAGTTACAAGCGGACCGGTTACAGGCAGTACTTC. Encoded protein: CASSYKRTGYRQYF. The gene calls are TRBV6-5 and TRBJ2-7; perhaps TRBD2 as D (5 bases). The V and J ends lost 2 bases and 9 bases respectively, with 17 bases between them. Germline CDR1 MNHEY, CDR2 SVGAGI. The CDR3 is 14 residues long.

The J gene is TRBJ1-3, the V gene TRBV7-8, with D possibly matching TRBD1 (6 bases). This CDR3 comprises 16 residues. Per germline, CDR1 SGHVS and CDR2 FQNEAQ. V lost 1 base, J lost 2 bases, and 12 bases lay in between. The CDR3 here is CASSLVGGRPGNTIYF. In DNA, the CDR3 is TGTGCCAGCAGCTTAGTGGGGGGGCGGCCTGGAAACACCATATATTTT.

The J gene is TRBJ2-7, the V gene TRBV4-3; 14 bases line up with TRBD2. The length of the CDR3 is 19 residues. Losses at the gene ends were 0 bases for V and 2 bases for J; bases not matched to a gene: 9. The V gene's germline CDR1 is LGHNA and CDR2 YSLEER. The CDR3, as DNA: TGCGCCAGCAGCCAAGAGAGACTAGCGGGAGGGTCCGGACCCTACGAGCAGTACTTC. Amino acids: CASSQERLAGGSGPYEQYF.

This clonotype was recorded a few times. This sequence joins TRBV27 and TRBJ2-1; TRBD2 might be the D (5 bases). V lost 8 bases and J 5 bases, leaving 19 bases between the germline ends. This CDR3 spans 15 amino acids. Germline CDR1 is MNHEY and CDR2 is SMNVEV (reference sequence). CDR3 residues: CASYRAGVGHNEQFF. CDR3 nucleotides: TGTGCCAGCTATCGGGCGGGTGTAGGGCACAATGAGCAGTTCTTC.

The table lists this clonotype with many counts. The rearrangement joins TRBV20-1 to TRBJ2-1, with TRBD2 identical over 9 bases. Germline CDR1 is DFQATT and CDR2 is SNEGSKA (reference sequence). The CDR3 contains 15 residues. J gave up 0 bases and V 6 bases, and 6 bases lay outside the gene matches. CDR3 in amino acids: CSAYPSGASYNEQFF. In DNA, the CDR3 is TGCAGTGCGTACCCTAGCGGGGCCTCCTACAATGAGCAGTTCTTC.